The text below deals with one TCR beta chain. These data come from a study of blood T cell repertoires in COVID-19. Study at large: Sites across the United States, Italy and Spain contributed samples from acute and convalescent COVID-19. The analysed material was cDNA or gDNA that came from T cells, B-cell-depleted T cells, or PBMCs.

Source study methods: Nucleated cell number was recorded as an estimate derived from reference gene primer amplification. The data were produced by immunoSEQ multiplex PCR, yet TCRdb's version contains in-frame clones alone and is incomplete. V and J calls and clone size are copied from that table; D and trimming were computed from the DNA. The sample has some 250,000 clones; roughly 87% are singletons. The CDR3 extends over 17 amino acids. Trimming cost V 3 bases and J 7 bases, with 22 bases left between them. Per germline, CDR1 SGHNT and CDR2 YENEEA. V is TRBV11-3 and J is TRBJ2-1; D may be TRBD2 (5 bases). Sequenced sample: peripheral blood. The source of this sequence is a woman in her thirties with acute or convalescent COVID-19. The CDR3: CASSFPGNALLGNEQFF. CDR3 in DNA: TGTGCCAGCAGCTTTCCGGGAAACGCACTCCTAGGGAATGAGCAGTTCTTC. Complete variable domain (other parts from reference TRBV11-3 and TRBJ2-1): EAGVVQSPRYKIIEKKQPVAFWCNPISGHNTLYWYLQNLGQGPELLIRYENEEAVDDSQLPKDRFSAERLKGVDSTLKIQPAELGDSAVYLCASSFPGNALLGNEQFFGPGTRLTVL.